The T cell receptor beta chain under discussion was sequenced for a study of cytomegalovirus exposure and HLA in healthy donors. Trimming removed 6 bases from V and 1 base from J; junction bases left unmatched: 5. The CDR3 runs 15 residues. Germline assignment: CDR1 MNHEY and CDR2 SVGAGI. The PCR contained 60 Vbeta and 13 Jbeta primers. Here immunoSEQ multiplex PCR was the method, and the copy in TCRdb shows in-frame clones only, minus some. Here the sample spans 50,000 or so clones, 81% being singletons. This TCR derives from a boy under 18 in good health and CMV-seropositive. The material sequenced was PBMCs. The chain employs TRBV6-5 and TRBJ1-5; the match to TRBD1 covers 8 bases. CDR3 in DNA: TGTGCCAGCAGCCCCGACAGGGGAAGCAATCAGCCCCAGCATTTT. It is translated as CASSPDRGSNQPQHF.